This T cell receptor beta chain was identified during a study of shared clonotypes between healthy human individuals. Points from the study as a whole: Even with large depth, rarefaction showed that sorted-subset sequencing was incomplete. What limited the represented genetic and exposure-history diversity was the small number of donors.

Details on this clone: Its target is not known.

Assay: immunoSEQ multiplex PCR; the TCRdb copy retains only in-frame clones and omits some. The table includes fewer than 1.4 million clones, about 80% detected once. This CDR3 region has 14 residues. In germline, CDR1 is GTSNPN, CDR2 SVGIG (reference sequence). V lost 4 bases and J lost 3; bases outside the gene matches: 7. Source material: memory CD4+ T cells from PBMCs. The sample's subset: CD45RA-negative fraction. The V call is TRBV30, the J call TRBJ2-7; 9 bases are a match to TRBD2. The receptor comes from a man in his late teens or twenties in good health. Some clones in this sample may be carry-over from other donors' samples. The CDR3 loop is CAWTLAGIRYEQYF. The CDR3 nucleotides read TGTGCCTGGACCCTAGCGGGGATCCGCTACGAGCAGTACTTC. The variable domain in full, completed from reference TRBV30 and TRBJ2-7, reads SQTIHQWPATLVQPVGSPLSLECTVEGTSNPNLYWYRQAAGRGLQLLFYSVGIGQISSEVPQNLSASRPQDRQFILSSKKLLLSDSGFYLCAWTLAGIRYEQYFGPGTRLTVT.